Listed here is a single T cell receptor beta chain. Its antigen is unidentified. The CDR3 loop spans 16 amino acids. CDR1 and CDR2 (germline): MNHEY, SMNVEV (reference sequence). V was pared by 3 bases and J by 6 bases, with 4 bases of the junction left unmatched. The protocol was immunoSEQ multiplex PCR, while the TCRdb copy is restricted to in-frame clones and leaves out a portion. Found here are 7,000 or so clones, 88% of them singletons; the top ten hold 3.6%. This entry is derived from a study of T cell clonotyping in hematopoietic cell transplantation. Background on the study: Recipients' pretransplant samples followed cytoreduction.

As to time point: recipient sample about 28 days before transplant, after cytoreduction. Recipients were bled about 28 days pretransplant and at posttransplant days 30, 100, 180. Study-level findings and limits: Cells were unsorted, so CD4 and CD8 contributions were not separated.

The clonotype was recovered from a man younger than 45 with acute myeloid leukemia. Some clones in this sample may be carry-over from other donors' samples. The source material was peripheral blood mononuclear cells, sampled before stem cell transplant. The rearrangement links TRBV27 to TRBJ2-1, with 14 bases identical to TRBD2. In DNA, the CDR3 is TGTGCCAGCAGTTTTCCCGGACTAGCGGGAGGCAATGAGCAGTTCTTC. This codes for CASSFPGLAGGNEQFF.